This is a list of T cell receptor beta chains from one sample in a study of cytomegalovirus exposure and HLA in healthy donors. Produced via immunoSEQ multiplex PCR; TCRdb's table is partial and in-frame only. Of about 180,000 clones in the sample, 79% were seen once. Sample: PBMCs. These TCRs come from a woman aged 40 to 49 in good health and CMV-seronegative. Each CDR3 is given with its conserved first and last residue. Each record gives: V gene, CDR3 protein.

V gene: TRBV2
CDR3 protein: CASSGFAGMRNQPQHF

V gene: TRBV19
CDR3 protein: CASGAPGGHYGYTF

V gene: TRBV6-4
CDR3 protein: CASSPGQGGMNEQFF

V gene: TRBV4-3
CDR3 protein: CASSQGRTGVTGELFF

V gene: TRBV28
CDR3 protein: CASRYPQGSNYGYTF

V gene: TRBV4-1
CDR3 protein: CASSQDKVPDQRETQYF

V gene: TRBV9
CDR3 protein: CASSRGQQETQYF

V gene: TRBV29-1
CDR3 protein: CSVKGQGIREAFF

V gene: TRBV4-1
CDR3 protein: CASSQVEAGQPQHF

V gene: TRBV2
CDR3 protein: CASSAQPRQGELFF

V gene: TRBV4-3
CDR3 protein: CASSQAGGGETQYF

V gene: TRBV5-6
CDR3 protein: CASSRTGGGNQPQHF

V gene: TRBV2
CDR3 protein: CASRASRGYYGYTF

V gene: TRBV27
CDR3 protein: CASSARDSYNEQFF

V gene: TRBV7-9
CDR3 protein: CASSLRGAGTVTYEQYF

V gene: TRBV7-8
CDR3 protein: CASSLSRQPNQPQHF

V gene: TRBV18
CDR3 protein: CASSPFEGVDNTEAFF

V gene: TRBV14
CDR3 protein: CASSERQGIREKLFF

V gene: TRBV5-1
CDR3 protein: CASSPGGRWNSFEQYF

V gene: TRBV4-1
CDR3 protein: CASSQDPGGEKLFF